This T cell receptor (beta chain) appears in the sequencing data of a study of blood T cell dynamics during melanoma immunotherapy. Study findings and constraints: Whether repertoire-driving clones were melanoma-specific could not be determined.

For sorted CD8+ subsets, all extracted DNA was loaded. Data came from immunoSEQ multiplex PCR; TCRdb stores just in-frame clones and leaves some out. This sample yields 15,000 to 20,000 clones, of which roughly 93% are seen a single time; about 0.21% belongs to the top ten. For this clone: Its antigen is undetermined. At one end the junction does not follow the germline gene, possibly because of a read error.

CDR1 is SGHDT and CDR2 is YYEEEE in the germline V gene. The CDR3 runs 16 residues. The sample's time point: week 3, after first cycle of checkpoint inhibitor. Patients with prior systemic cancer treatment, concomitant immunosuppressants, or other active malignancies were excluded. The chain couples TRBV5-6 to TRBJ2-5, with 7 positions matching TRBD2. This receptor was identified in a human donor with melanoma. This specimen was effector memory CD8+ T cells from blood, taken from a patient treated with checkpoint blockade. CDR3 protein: CASSLRTGGSQEIQYF. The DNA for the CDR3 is TGTGCCAGCAGCTTGAGGACGGGAGGATCCCAAGAGATCCAGTACTTC.